Presented here are 26 T cell receptor beta chains from one specimen sequenced in a study of identical twins. TCRdb processed the 5' RACE reads anew with MiXCR; each CDR3 protein has one entry. This table has 690,000 or so distinct CDR3 sequences, around 8.6% appearing once. These sequences were also reported in another study, on yellow fever vaccine responses in identical twins.

Specimen: PBMCs. Receptors were obtained from a woman aged 18-30 years in good health.

This clonotype has at least ten counts. This chain joins TRBV29-1 and TRBJ2-2; the D gene could be TRBD1 or TRBD2 (5 bases each). Between the trimmed V and J ends, which lost 7 bases and 7 bases, there was a span of 19 bases. Germline CDR1 reads SQVTM; CDR2 reads ANQGSEA. CDR3 length: 14 residues. The chain's CDR3 is CSARMGAGGGELFF. The CDR3 coding sequence is TGCAGCGCCCGAATGGGCGCTGGGGGCGGGGAGCTGTTTTTT.

J is TRBJ2-2 and V is TRBV4-1; perhaps D is TRBD1 or TRBD2 (7 bases each). V gave up 1 base and J gave up 4 bases, with 13 bases separating them. Looked up from germline, CDR1 is MGHRA and CDR2 is YSYEKL. The CDR3 has 16 amino acids. In nucleotides, the CDR3 is TGCGCCAGCAGCCAAGTTCCAGGGGGGGGCACCGGGGAGCTGTTTTTT. The encoded protein is CASSQVPGGGTGELFF.

This clonotype was recorded at least ten times. This chain uses TRBV10-3 with TRBJ2-2; TRBD1 matches 8 bases. Germline V gene sequence: CDR1 ENHRY, CDR2 SYGVKD. CDR3 length equals 14 residues. After removal of 11 bases from V and 4 bases from J, the junction contained 9 bases not matched to a gene. In DNA form, the CDR3 reads TGTGCCGTACAGGGGGAGAGCGGCACCGGGGAGCTGTTTTTT. Translating it yields CAVQGESGTGELFF.

In its sample, this clonotype was seen many times. The gene calls are TRBV6-1 and TRBJ2-7; no definite D call. Between the trimmed V and J ends, which lost 6 bases and 2 bases, there was a span of 14 bases. CDR3 length equals 14 residues. CDR1 is MNHNS, CDR2 SASEGT, per germline. The CDR3 reads CASSPFVAAYEQYF. The CDR3, as DNA: TGTGCCAGCAGCCCCTTTGTGGCGGCCTACGAGCAGTACTTC.

This clonotype was counted at least ten times. The chain couples TRBV29-1 to TRBJ1-1; no firm D call. CDR3 length equals 12 residues. Germline loops: CDR1 SQVTM, CDR2 ANQGSEA. V dropped 4 bases and J dropped 0 bases, with 6 bases sitting between them. CDR3 sequence reads: CSVAQLNTEAFF. CDR3 in DNA: TGCAGCGTTGCACAACTGAACACTGAAGCTTTCTTT.

This clonotype appeared a few times. This sequence joins TRBV12-3 or TRBV12-4 and TRBJ1-1; D may be TRBD1 (6 bases). CDR3 size: 17 residues. Trimming stripped 6 bases from V and 1 base from J, with 21 bases between. CDR3 nucleotides: TGTGCCAGCAGCCACGGACAGAGGGGGTTCACGAACACTGAAGCTTTCTTT. Its protein is CASSHGQRGFTNTEAFF.

The chain recombines TRBV6-2 or TRBV6-3 with TRBJ2-5, with TRBD2 matching 14 bases. The CDR3 is made up of 18 amino acids. The germline CDR1 and CDR2 sequences are MNHEY and SVGEGT. J gave up 1 base and V 5 bases, and 9 bases lay outside the gene matches. This CDR3 reads CASSPGLAGVRIQETQYF. The CDR3 DNA reads as TGTGCCAGCAGTCCGGGACTAGCGGGAGTTAGAATCCAAGAGACCCAGTACTTC.

Ten or more counts support this clonotype. The genes are TRBV5-1 and TRBJ2-1, with no clear D. V was clipped by 0 bases and J by 10 bases, with 8 bases between them. The CDR3 contains 12 residues. Germline CDR1 reads SGHRS; CDR2 reads YFSETQ. The CDR3 sequence is CASSLEGVEQFF. In DNA form, the CDR3 reads TGCGCCAGCAGCTTGGAGGGTGTAGAGCAGTTCTTC.

This clonotype was detected many times. V and J are TRBV2 and TRBJ2-5, with 7 bases matching TRBD2. The V and J ends lost 5 bases and 2 bases, in that order; junction bases with no gene match: 5. CDR1 and CDR2 from the germline V gene are SNHLY and FYNNEI. The CDR3 totals 14 residues. CDR3 DNA sequence: TGTGCCAGCAGTAAGCGGGACCTGCAAGAGACCCAGTACTTC. This translates into CASSKRDLQETQYF.

This clonotype has only a few counts. This sequence joins TRBV12-3 or TRBV12-4 and TRBJ1-1; D perhaps matches TRBD1 (5 bases). The CDR3 is made up of 13 amino acids. V was pared by 4 bases and J by 11 bases, with 17 bases between. The CDR3, as DNA: TGTGCCAGCAGTTCCTGGGGGGGGGAGGACGCTTTCTTT. Translated: CASSSWGGEDAFF.

This clonotype was counted only a few times. The chain links TRBV5-5 to TRBJ1-1; D is uncertain. Germline CDR1 reads SGHKS; CDR2 reads YYEKEE (reference sequence). V was trimmed by 6 bases and J by 4 bases, leaving 22 bases between them. CDR3 length: 16 residues. In DNA form, the CDR3 reads TGTGCCAGCACCCTTCTTGGTCAGGCCACGGGCACTGAAGCTTTCTTT. This sequence encodes CASTLLGQATGTEAFF.

This clonotype was recorded a few times. The J gene is TRBJ2-1, the V gene TRBV7-8, with 7 nucleotides matching TRBD1. CDR1 is SGHVS and CDR2 is FQNEAQ in the germline V gene. The J segment lost 7 bases and the V segment lost 5 bases, leaving 17 bases of the junction unmatched. The CDR3 consists of 17 residues. The CDR3 loop is CASSRRSGQSLGNEQFF. CDR3 bases: TGTGCCAGCAGCCGCCGCTCGGGACAGTCCCTCGGGAATGAGCAGTTCTTC.

Ten or more counts support this clonotype. The CDR3 coding sequence is TGCGCCAGCAGCTTGAATGTACCAGGGCCTAATTCACCCCTCCACTTT. It translates to CASSLNVPGPNSPLHF. The chain has TRBV5-1 and TRBJ1-6; weak D call: TRBD1 (5 bases). Trimming stripped 1 base from V and 6 bases from J, with 14 bases between. The CDR3 runs 16 residues. From germline, CDR1 is SGHRS and CDR2 YFSETQ.

This chain joins TRBV7-9 and TRBJ1-6; D remains ambiguous. CDR3 length equals 15 residues. CDR1 SEHNR and CDR2 FQNEAQ come from the germline V gene (reference sequence). Trimming stripped 5 bases from V and 5 bases from J, with 13 bases between. The CDR3 region is CASSQPDVDNSPLHF. CDR3 DNA sequence: TGTGCCAGCAGCCAGCCGGACGTAGATAATTCACCCCTCCACTTT.

Many counts were recorded for this clonotype. This chain uses TRBV28 with TRBJ2-7, with TRBD1 as a possible D gene (7 bases). CDR1 MDHEN and CDR2 SYDVKM come from the germline V gene. This CDR3 region has 14 residues. With 2 bases removed from V and 5 bases from J, the gap between germline ends came to 13 bases. The CDR3 is CASSLMARGDEQYF. The CDR3 region has the DNA TGTGCCAGCAGTTTAATGGCCAGGGGGGACGAGCAGTACTTC.

The chain recombines TRBV4-3 with TRBJ2-6; 11 bases match TRBD1. The CDR3 consists of 18 residues. Trimming removed 0 bases from V and 1 base from J; junction bases left unmatched: 2. The V gene's germline CDR1 is LGHNA and CDR2 YSLEER. CDR3 DNA: TGCGCCAGCAGCCAAGAGGGACAGGGGGGATCTGGGGCCAACGTCCTGACTTTC. Translating gives CASSQEGQGGSGANVLTF.

The V and J genes are TRBV29-1 and TRBJ2-7; no reliable D call. The CDR3 is made up of 12 amino acids. Germline CDR1 and CDR2: SQVTM and ANQGSEA. Between the trimmed V and J ends, which lost 4 bases and 0 bases, there was a span of 7 bases. In DNA, the CDR3 is TGCAGCGTTGCGAGCTACTCCTACGAGCAGTACTTC. It encodes CSVASYSYEQYF.

This clonotype has at least ten counts. The J gene is TRBJ2-2, the V gene TRBV5-1; D might be TRBD1 (6 bases). Per the germline V gene, CDR1 is SGHRS and CDR2 is YFSETQ. The V end was cut by 1 base, the J end by 4 bases, with 8 bases between. The CDR3 is made up of 14 amino acids. CDR3: CASSLMGATGELFF. CDR3 nucleotide sequence: TGCGCCAGCAGCTTGATGGGGGCCACCGGGGAGCTGTTTTTT.

The chain links TRBV7-3 to TRBJ2-3; TRBD2 agrees at 7 bases. The germline V gene has CDR1 SGHTA and CDR2 FQGTGA. V was pared by 1 base and J by 8 bases, with 12 bases of the junction left unmatched. This CDR3 contains 16 residues. The DNA of the CDR3 is TGTGCCAGCAGCTTAAATGGGCAAATGGGAGGGGTTACGCAGTATTTT. Translating gives CASSLNGQMGGVTQYF.

This clonotype was seen more than once but under ten times. The chain has TRBV29-1 and TRBJ2-1, with D tentatively TRBD2 (5 bases). The CDR3 length is 12 residues. V shed 3 bases and J shed 3 bases, with 6 bases lying between them. The germline CDR1 and CDR2 sequences are SQVTM and ANQGSEA. CDR3 nucleotides: TGCAGCGTTGAGGAGGTCTACAATGAGCAGTTCTTC. It encodes CSVEEVYNEQFF.

The chain couples TRBV15 to TRBJ2-7, with TRBD1 as a possible D gene (6 bases). V gave up 0 bases and J gave up 7 bases, with 16 bases separating them. The CDR3 extends over 15 amino acids. Germline CDR1 is LNHNV and CDR2 is YYDKDF (reference sequence). This CDR3 reads CATSREPRGGEEQYF. The CDR3 bases are TGTGCCACCAGCAGAGAGCCCAGGGGTGGTGAAGAGCAGTACTTC.

The chain has TRBV6-5 and TRBJ2-1; 15 bases map to TRBD2. Trimming cost V 4 bases and J 1 base; bases outside gene matches: 8. Germline-derived CDR1 and CDR2 are MNHEY and SVGAGI. This CDR3 region has 19 residues. The CDR3 sequence: CASSFWTSGGASSYNEQFF. DNA of the CDR3: TGTGCCAGCAGTTTCTGGACTAGCGGGGGGGCGTCGTCCTACAATGAGCAGTTCTTC.

This clonotype was counted many times. The chain has TRBV6-5 and TRBJ2-7; no reliable D call. CDR1 and CDR2 from the germline V gene are MNHEY and SVGAGI. Between the trimmed V and J ends, which lost 4 bases and 9 bases, there was a span of 19 bases. The CDR3 has 14 residues. CDR3 sequence reads: CASSWVDPMWGQYF. The CDR3 DNA is TGTGCCAGCAGTTGGGTGGACCCGATGTGGGGGCAGTACTTC.

This clonotype came up a few times. The rearrangement joins TRBV18 to TRBJ2-7; TRBD1 aligns across 7 bases. The CDR3 covers 13 residues. Unmatched junction bases numbered 4, after V lost 3 bases and J lost 5 bases. The germline V gene encodes CDR1 KGHSH and CDR2 LQKENI. CDR3 coding DNA: TGTGCCAGCTCACCCTCGACAGGGAACGAGCAGTACTTC. This translates into CASSPSTGNEQYF.

In DNA, the CDR3 is TGTGCCACCAGTGATACGACAGGGGGCGAGCAGTACTTC. This encodes CATSDTTGGEQYF. V and J are TRBV24-1 and TRBJ2-7; TRBD1 aligns across 9 bases. The germline CDR1 and CDR2 sequences are KGHDR and SFDVKD. The V segment lost 3 bases and the J segment 6 bases; nucleotides outside the gene matches: 2. The CDR3 sequence is 13 residues long.

The chain is built from TRBV20-1 and TRBJ2-3; possibly TRBD1 or TRBD2 for D (6 bases each). The ends were cut back, 6 bases at V and 3 bases at J, with 19 bases in the middle. The germline V gene has CDR1 DFQATT and CDR2 SNEGSKA (reference sequence). The CDR3 is 15 residues long. The CDR3 region is CSAPGALTRTDTQYF. CDR3 nucleotide sequence: TGCAGTGCCCCGGGGGCCCTCACTCGTACAGATACGCAGTATTTT.